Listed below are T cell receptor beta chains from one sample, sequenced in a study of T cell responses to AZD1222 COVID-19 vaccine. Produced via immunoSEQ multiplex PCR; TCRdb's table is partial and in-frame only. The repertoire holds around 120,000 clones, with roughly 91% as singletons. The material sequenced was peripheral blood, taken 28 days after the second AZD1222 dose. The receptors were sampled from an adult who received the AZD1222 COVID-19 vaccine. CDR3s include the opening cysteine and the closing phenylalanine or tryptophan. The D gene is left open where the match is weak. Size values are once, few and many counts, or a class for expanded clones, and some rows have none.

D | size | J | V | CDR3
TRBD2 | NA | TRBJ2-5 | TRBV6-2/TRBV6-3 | CASSYTTSGGVLYQYF
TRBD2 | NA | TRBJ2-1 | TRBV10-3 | CAIRKGTSGNYNEQFF
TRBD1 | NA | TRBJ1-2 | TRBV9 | CASSARGQGAQRDYGYTF
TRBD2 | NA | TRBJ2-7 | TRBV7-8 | CASSSSGLAGSYEQYF
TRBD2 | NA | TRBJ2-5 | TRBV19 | CASSTDHRTSGAQETQYF
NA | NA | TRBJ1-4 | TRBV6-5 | CASSYSRVGEKLFF
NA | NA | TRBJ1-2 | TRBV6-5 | CASSYNRREGYTF
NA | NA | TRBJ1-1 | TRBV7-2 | CASRLGGATEAFF
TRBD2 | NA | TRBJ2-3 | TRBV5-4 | CASGILAGAGDTQYF
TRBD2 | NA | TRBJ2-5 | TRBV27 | CASSFFLAGQETQYF
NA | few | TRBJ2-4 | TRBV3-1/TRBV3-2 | CASSQDRDQHF
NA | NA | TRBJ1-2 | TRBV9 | CASSVGGSGYTF
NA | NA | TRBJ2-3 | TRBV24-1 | CATPTQTGSSTDTQYF
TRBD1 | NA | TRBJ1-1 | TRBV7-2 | CASSLASAGGEPEAFF
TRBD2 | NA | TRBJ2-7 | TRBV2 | CASRPSGGARNEQYF
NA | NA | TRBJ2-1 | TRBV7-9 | CASSDPSSSYNEQFF
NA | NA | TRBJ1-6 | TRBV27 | CASSQLRIQGPSYNSPLHF
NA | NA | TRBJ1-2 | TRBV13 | CASSLTGSGYTF
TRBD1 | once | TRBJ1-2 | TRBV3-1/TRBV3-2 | CASSPTRAGGKYGYTF
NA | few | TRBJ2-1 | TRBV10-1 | CASSEDQGNDEQFF
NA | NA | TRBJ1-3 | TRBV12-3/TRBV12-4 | CASSRTGNTIYF
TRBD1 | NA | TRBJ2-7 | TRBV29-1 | CSVRQGGSYEQYF
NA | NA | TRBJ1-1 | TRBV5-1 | CASSLLAMGARGTEAFF
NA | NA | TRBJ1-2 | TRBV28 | CASSLGLYGYTF
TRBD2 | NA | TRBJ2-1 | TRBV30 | CAWSRRTSDEQFF
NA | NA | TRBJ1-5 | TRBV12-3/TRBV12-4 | CASSQGNQPQHF
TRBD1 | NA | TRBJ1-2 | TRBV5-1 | CASSRTGDNYGYTF